A single TCR beta chain is shown here with its context. Its antigen is undetermined. This sample's treatment: oral pan-JAK inhibitor, 5-10 mg twice daily. Sorted populations comprised CD4+ and CD8+ T cells obtained from PBMCs. The record originates from a study of CD8+ T cells in alopecia areata. As the sequencing template, cDNA was produced by extracting RNA and reverse transcribing it. Generated by immunoSEQ multiplex PCR, the TCRdb table keeps only in-frame clones and is missing some. The profile shows 200,000 or so clones, about two fifths of them singletons. General observations from the study: The presence of one nonresponder keeps the tie between baseline CD8+ expansion and response uncertain.

Trimming cost V 8 bases and J 2 bases, with 11 bases left between them. The CDR3 spans 13 residues. This clonotype originated in a human donor with alopecia areata. The sample consisted of CD4+ T cells sorted from blood, taken at approximately week 30, from a patient treated with tofacitinib. The chain carries TRBV23-1 and TRBJ2-3; D unresolved. TRBV23-1 is recorded as an ORF, its role being uncertain. The CDR3 protein is CASVETYTDTQYF. The CDR3 region has the DNA TGCGCCAGCGTTGAGACTTACACAGATACGCAGTATTTT.